The subject of this entry is one T cell receptor beta chain. As yet, its antigen is unknown. At one end the junction does not follow the germline gene, possibly because of a read error. The source of the sample is a study of blood T cells in healthy people across ages. Study-level points and caveats: Lack of knowledge of donor CMV status possibly confounded expanded clonotype changes. PBMCs that were unsorted prevented a conclusive naive versus antigen-experienced comparison.

Each donor was a healthy Caucasian individual from Russia, aged roughly 6 to 95. Sample-barcoded 5' priming and a J-beta primer mix drove a second PCR of roughly 6 to 12 cycles. TCRdb analysed the 5' RACE reads with MiXCR anew, one entry per CDR3 protein. This sample has around 1.5 million distinct CDR3 sequences, with around 36% found just once. CDR3 length: 14 amino acids. Germline V gene data show CDR1 as MNHEY and CDR2 as SVGAGI. This receptor was obtained from a woman aged 25-40 years in good health. What was sequenced was blood. This chain uses TRBV6-5 with TRBJ2-1; TRBD2 matches at 10 bases. This chain's CDR3 is CVSSYSGGANEQFF. CDR3 in DNA: TGTGTCAGCAGTTACAGCGGGGGGGCTAATGAGCAGTTCTTC.